The present entry profiles one TCR beta chain with its context. No antigen is known for it. This entry belongs to a study of cytomegalovirus exposure and HLA in healthy donors. General study results and limits: Within the 95 to 150 validation repertoires, first-cohort TCR clusters tended to co-occur, according to a later analysis. Despite most TCR sequences being rare, some public TCRs occurred in many donors. CMV antigen specificity of three CMV-associated chains was confirmed in vitro. Among TCR beta chains, those listed as cytomegalovirus-associated numbered approximately 150.

Trimming pared 0 bases from V and 6 bases from J, leaving 18 bases between. This CDR3 spans 17 amino acids. Germline V gene lookup returns CDR1 LGHNA and CDR2 YSLEER. TCRdb keeps only in-frame clones here, not all; method: immunoSEQ multiplex PCR. The sample includes 130,000 or so clones, 89% seen only once; the top ten take about 10%. This TCR was recovered from a young woman in good health and CMV-seropositive. The sequenced sample was PBMCs. This chain connects TRBV4-3 to TRBJ2-1, with D maybe TRBD2 (6 bases). In DNA form, the CDR3 reads TGCGCCAGCAGCCAAGATACCCTAAGGGAGGCCCCCAATGAGCAGTTCTTC. This codes for CASSQDTLREAPNEQFF.